This T cell receptor (beta chain) was found in a study of OX40 agonist ivuxolimab in advanced cancers. Notes on the study in general: Partial responders treated at 0.1-3.0 mg/kg exhibited clonal expansion among the lowest measured.

As concerns this clone: Its antigen is not known.

The CDR3 is made up of 15 amino acids. The junction had 0 bases not matched to a gene; V was cut back by 1 base and J by 5 bases. Germline lookup yields CDR1 MNHNS and CDR2 SASEGT. Repertoires were generated with immunoSEQ multiplex PCR, while TCRdb's copy carries only in-frame clones and drops some. The table includes 30,000 to 35,000 clones, 65% to 80% detected once. This sample comprised CD4+ or CD8+ T cells sorted from blood, obtained in a trial of the OX40 agonist ivuxolimab. The clonotype was recovered from an adult with an advanced solid tumor such as melanoma, head and neck, liver or kidney cancer. The J gene is TRBJ2-2, the V gene TRBV6-1; 11 bases map to TRBD2. CDR3 sequence: CASSEGLAGTGELFF. The CDR3 DNA reads TGTGCCAGCAGTGAAGGACTAGCGGGGACCGGGGAGCTGTTTTTT.